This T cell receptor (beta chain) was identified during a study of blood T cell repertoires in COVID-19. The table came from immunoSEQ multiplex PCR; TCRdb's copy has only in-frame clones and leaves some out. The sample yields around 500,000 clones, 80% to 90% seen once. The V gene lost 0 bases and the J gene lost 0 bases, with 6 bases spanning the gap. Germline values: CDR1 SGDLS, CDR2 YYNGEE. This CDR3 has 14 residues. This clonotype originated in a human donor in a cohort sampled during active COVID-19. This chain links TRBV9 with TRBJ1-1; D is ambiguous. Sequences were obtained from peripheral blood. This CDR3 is CASSVGVMNTEAFF. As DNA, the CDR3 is TGTGCCAGCAGCGTAGGAGTAATGAACACTGAAGCTTTCTTT.